This TCR beta chain was captured in a study of blood T cells in healthy people across ages. The CDR3 spans 12 residues. V was trimmed by 5 bases and J by 6 bases, leaving 10 bases between them. Next came a second PCR, run for roughly 6 to 11 cycles, which used a sample-barcoded 5' primer along with a J-beta primer mix. TCRdb re-called the 5' RACE reads through MiXCR, storing one row per CDR3 protein. The sample carries about a million distinct CDR3 sequences, around two fifths recorded once. The source of this sequence is a man younger than 30 in good health. This chain links TRBV12-3 or TRBV12-4 with TRBJ1-1; D gene uncertain. Sample: blood. The CDR3 nucleotides are TGTGCCAGCAGTGTACGGAGTCCTGAAGCTTTCTTT. As protein: CASSVRSPEAFF.